This T cell receptor beta chain was retrieved from a study of blood T cell repertoires in COVID-19. Study at large: Spain, Italy and the United States supplied samples that represented acute and convalescent COVID-19. T cells, B-cell-depleted T cells, or PBMCs provided the cDNA or gDNA that served as material.

The authors' processing: It was from reference gene primer amplification that nucleated cell counts were estimated. Only in-frame clones appear in the TCRdb table, and some are missing; sequencing was by immunoSEQ multiplex PCR. The D gene and trimming were derived from the DNA, and the V and J assignments and clone size from that table. The sample consists of fewer than 35,000 clones, around 82% of them appearing once. CDR3 length: 14 residues. With 3 bases removed from V and 3 bases from J, the gap between germline ends came to 9 bases. From germline, CDR1 is SNHLY and CDR2 FYNNEI. The specimen sequenced was peripheral blood. The TCR originated in a man of 80 years or more with active or convalescent COVID-19. The chain couples TRBV2 to TRBJ2-1; a possible D gene is TRBD1 (6 bases). CDR3 sequence: CASSEAGVYNEQFF. DNA of the CDR3: TGTGCCAGCAGTGAGGCAGGGGTCTACAATGAGCAGTTCTTC.